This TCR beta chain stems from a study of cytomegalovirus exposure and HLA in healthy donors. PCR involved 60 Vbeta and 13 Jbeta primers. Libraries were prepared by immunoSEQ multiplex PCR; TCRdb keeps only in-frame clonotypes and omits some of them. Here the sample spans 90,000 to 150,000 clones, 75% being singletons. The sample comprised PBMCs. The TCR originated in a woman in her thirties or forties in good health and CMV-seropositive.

In DNA, the CDR3 is TGTGCCAGCAGCTTAGGTGGGCTGCAGTTGGACGAGCAGTACTTC. Protein: CASSLGGLQLDEQYF. The V call is TRBV7-2, the J call TRBJ2-7; no clear D. Deletions cut 1 base from V and 5 bases from J, with 15 bases between. This CDR3 has 15 residues. Germline assignment: CDR1 SGHTA and CDR2 FQGNSA.